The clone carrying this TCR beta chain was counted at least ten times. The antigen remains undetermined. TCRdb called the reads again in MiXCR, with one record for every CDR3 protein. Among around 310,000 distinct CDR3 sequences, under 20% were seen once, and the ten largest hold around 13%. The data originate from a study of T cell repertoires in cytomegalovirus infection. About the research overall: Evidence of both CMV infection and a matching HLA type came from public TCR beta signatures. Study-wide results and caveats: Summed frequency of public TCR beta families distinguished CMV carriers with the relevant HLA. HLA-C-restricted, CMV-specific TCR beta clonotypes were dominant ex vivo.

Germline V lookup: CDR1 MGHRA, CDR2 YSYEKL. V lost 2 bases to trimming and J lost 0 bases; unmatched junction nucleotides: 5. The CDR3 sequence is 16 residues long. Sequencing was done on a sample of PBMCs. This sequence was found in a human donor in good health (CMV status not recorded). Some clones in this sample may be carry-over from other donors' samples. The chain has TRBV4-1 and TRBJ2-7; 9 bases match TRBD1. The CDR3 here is CASSQNPGQGSYEQYF. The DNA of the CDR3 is TGCGCCAGCAGCCAAAACCCGGGACAGGGCTCCTACGAGCAGTACTTC.